A single sample gave rise to the 5 T cell receptor beta chains below, sequenced in a study of T cell clonality in common variable immunodeficiency. These receptors are not linked to any known antigen. Generated by immunoSEQ multiplex PCR, the TCRdb table keeps only in-frame clones and is missing some. The specimen's table records roughly 16,000 clones. General observations from the study: Reportedly, TCR beta sequences from common variable immunodeficiency showed fewer deletions and N-nucleotide insertions.

The source material was peripheral blood mononuclear cells. These receptors were taken from a human donor with common variable immunodeficiency.

The sequenced part of the CDR3 DNA is TGTGCCAGCAGTCCGACAGGGACGCCGGGCCCCTACAATGAG. Its translation is CASSPTGTPGPYNE. The entire CDR3 sequence reads CASSPTGTPGPYNEQFF. The chain carries TRBV2 and TRBJ2-1, with 7 bases identical to TRBD1. From the germline J gene comes the end of the CDR3, since the read stops 3 residues before it. V lost 5 bases, J lost 2 bases, and 12 bases stayed unmatched. The CDR3 is 17 residues long. CDR1 is SNHLY and CDR2 is FYNNEI in the germline V gene.

As concerns this clone: Coverage ceases 3 residues before the CDR3 finishes, and the germline J gene fills in the end. The V and J genes are TRBV29-1 and TRBJ2-5, with D perhaps matching TRBD1 (5 bases). The V and J ends lost 3 bases and 2 bases respectively, with 10 bases between them. CDR1 SQVTM and CDR2 ANQGSEA come from the germline V gene. This CDR3 has 13 residues. CDR3 sequence: CSVETDNQETQYF. CDR3 bases read: TGCAGCGTTGAGACAGATAATCAAGAGACC.

Turning to this clone: Read sequence stops 3 residues before the CDR3 end, and the germline J gene provides the missing end. The chain recombines TRBV19 with TRBJ1-5; 12 bases are shared with TRBD1. This CDR3 has 15 residues. Germline lookup yields CDR1 LNHDA and CDR2 SQIVND (reference sequence). The ends lost 9 bases at V and 8 bases at J; junction bases unmatched: 11. CDR3 protein: CASSFGTGGFKPQHF. CDR3 DNA (partial): TGTGCCAGCTCTTTCGGGACAGGGGGCTTCAAGCCC.

In the case of this clone: The read terminates 3 residues before the CDR3 end, so the remaining end is supplied by the germline J gene. The rearrangement links TRBV24-1 to TRBJ1-5; D may be TRBD1 (6 bases). This CDR3 is built from 14 residues. The V gene lost 6 bases and the J gene lost 1 base, with 9 bases spanning the gap. Germline V lookup: CDR1 KGHDR, CDR2 SFDVKD. The sequenced part of the CDR3 DNA is TGTGCCACCAGTCCCAGGGGAAGCAATCAGCCC. It specifies CATSPRGSNQP. The whole CDR3 is CATSPRGSNQPQHF.

For this clone: The CDR3 goes on 3 residues after the read ends, and that part is filled in from the germline J gene. The J gene is TRBJ1-6, the V gene TRBV18; the match to TRBD1 covers 8 bases. Trimming removed 1 base from V and 7 bases from J; junction bases left unmatched: 3. The germline V gene has CDR1 KGHSH and CDR2 LQKENI. The CDR3 contains 15 residues. CDR3 loop: CASSPRTGLNSPLHF. CDR3 DNA, as far as it was read: TGTGCCAGCTCACCACGGACAGGGCTAAATTCACCC.